This T cell receptor beta chain is from a study of human T cells and chemical hapten exposure (dated by TCRdb to about 2021). Regarding the research as a whole: Libraries were pooled for sequencing, and variation in per-sample TCR yields was attributed mainly to small differences in library volumes within the pool. Peripheral blood TCR repertoire changes were tracked in vivo in alopecia patients during primary and secondary sensitization to the hapten diphenylcyclopropenone (DPC). From each blood RNA sample, both TCR alpha and TCR beta chains were sequenced.

This clonotype was seen at least ten times. Its binding antigen is unknown. The record has no base qualities; no much larger clone is one base away. The sample's time point label is to be understood as: healthy volunteer bleed at 2 weeks. Unfractionated whole blood was collected in Tempus Blood RNA tubes, and total RNA was extracted from that blood. As TCR sequencing controls, roughly five healthy volunteers were used, with blood taken at day 0, 2 weeks and 6 weeks. Findings and caveats that apply to the study as a whole: DPC sensitization did not change the number of TCRs with a frequency above 1 in 1000, and there was no evidence of changes in global repertoire structure. After repeated subsampling, the strength of the expansion versus patch-test correlation and the threshold at which it became significant changed.

The method behind the library was RACE. For sequencing, a NextSeq 500 was employed. During library preparation, unique molecular identifiers were attached to individual cDNA molecules so that TCRs could be counted quantitatively and reproducibly. As for the authors' bioinformatics: Samples had a median of around 92,000 TCRs, with a range from roughly 23,224 to 700,000. V, J and CDR3 annotation of the TCR reads was performed with the Decombinator software suite. Every sample was subsampled to the same number of TCRs (28,000) for the PS versus PT1 abundance plots. TCRs were defined as expanded if absent before sensitization and observed at least eight times at the 2-week time point. The public reads were reanalyzed by TCRdb: fastp trimming at Q25, MiXCR alignment, in-frame beta chains only. Duplicate CDR3 protein sequences are folded into a single record with the most common DNA and genes. These V and J calls are TCRdb output, not the study's own analysis. For this sample there are around 45,000 distinct CDR3 sequences; roughly 4.1% appear just once. In total, the top ten clones hold under 6.5% of the sample.

From the cysteine through the phenylalanine, the CDR3 covers 14 amino acids. The sequence is cut down to CDR3 DNA, 42 bases in frame from base 1. The V and J ends are trimmed by 5 bases and 1 base, leaving 11 bases between them. As encoded in the germline V gene, CDR1 is SGHNT while CDR2 is YENEEA. The chain is assembled from TRBV11-3 and TRBJ1-1; the D gene assignment is ambiguous. The sequencing input was whole blood. The TCR originated in a human donor in good health. Some clones in this sample may be carry-over from other donors' samples. The DNA sequence is TGTGCCAGCAGCCCCGCCGGCCGGAACACTGAAGCTTTCTTT. It specifies CASSPAGRNTEAFF. The full variable domain, completed from the reference TRBV11-3 and TRBJ1-1 proteins outside the CDR3, reads EAGVVQSPRYKIIEKKQPVAFWCNPISGHNTLYWYLQNLGQGPELLIRYENEEAVDDSQLPKDRFSAERLKGVDSTLKIQPAELGDSAVYLCASSPAGRNTEAFFGQGTRLTVV.